The clone carrying this T cell receptor (beta chain) was seen ten or more times. What it binds is not known. The data derive from a study of T-cell memory formation after mild COVID-19. General observations from the study: Some SARS-CoV-2-responding clones were already detected in memory before infection. Later expanders leaned toward CD4+, whereas clones contracting from day 15 to 85 were balanced CD4/CD8.

Constant-segment primers served in 5'RACE that generated TCR alpha and TCR beta cDNA libraries bearing sample barcodes and UMIs. From the 5' RACE reads, TCRdb called clonotypes with MiXCR, one entry per CDR3 protein. The sample has around 29,000 distinct CDR3 sequences, around 16% seen once. The source material was PBMCs or a T cell subset sorted from them (not recorded which). The receptor's source is an adult who had mild COVID-19 (a few samples of this study predate the infection). Cell type and time point are not known.

DNA of the CDR3: TGTGCCAGCAGCTTAATATTGGGGGGCCCCGAGCAGTACTTC. Amino acids: CASSLILGGPEQYF. The chain is built from TRBV7-2 and TRBJ2-7; tentatively, D is TRBD1 or TRBD2 (6 bases each). V was shortened by 2 bases and J by 6 bases, with 14 bases between the two germline ends. The CDR3 is made up of 14 amino acids. Germline CDR1 reads SGHTA; CDR2 reads FQGNSA.